The 17 T cell receptor beta chains in this list originate from one sample, sequenced in a study of human T cells and chemical hapten exposure. Each CDR3 protein gets one entry after TCRdb re-called the RACE reads with MiXCR. The sample shows 350,000 to 400,000 distinct CDR3 sequences, more than 4.5% of them seen only once. Time point in this sample: pre-sensitization, week 0. Treatment in this sample: therapeutic diphenylcyclopropenone sensitization with weekly scalp DPC. The sample was whole blood, taken in connection with sensitization to the hapten diphenylcyclopropenone (DPC). Every receptor here comes from a woman aged 45-60 years with alopecia areata. Some clones in this sample may be carry-over from other donors' samples.

This clonotype was seen at least ten times. The chain combines TRBV6-1 with TRBJ1-1; 10 positions agree with TRBD1. The V gene end was trimmed by 6 bases and the J gene end by 4 bases; junction bases not matched to a gene: 8. The CDR3 has 15 residues. Germline loops: CDR1 MNHNS, CDR2 SASEGT. CDR3 sequence (DNA): TGTGCCAGCAGCCTGACAGGGGGCGATGGCACTGAAGCTTTCTTT. Protein product: CASSLTGGDGTEAFF.

This clonotype was detected only a few times. This chain links TRBV12-3 or TRBV12-4 with TRBJ1-2; D ambiguous. The germline V and J ends were trimmed by 5 bases and 7 bases, with 14 bases remaining between them. The CDR3 runs 13 residues. This chain's CDR3 is CASSPGREAGYTF. The CDR3 bases are TGTGCCAGCAGTCCCGGGAGAGAAGCTGGCTACACCTTC.

The table lists this clonotype with a few counts. The chain employs TRBV5-6 and TRBJ2-5; D unresolved. Germline V CDR1 and CDR2: SGHDT, YYEEEE. V lost 7 bases, J lost 5 bases, and 15 bases lay in between. CDR3 size: 13 residues. As DNA, the CDR3 is TGTGCCAGCGTGGGGTTTGAAGGGGAGACCCAGTACTTC. Translation: CASVGFEGETQYF.

The genes are TRBV2 and TRBJ1-1; D remains unclear. This CDR3 contains 12 residues. Trimming pared 3 bases from V and 3 bases from J, leaving 5 bases between. The V gene's germline CDR1 is SNHLY and CDR2 FYNNEI. The CDR3 DNA reads TGTGCCAGCAGTGACAGAGACACTGAAGCTTTCTTT. Translation: CASSDRDTEAFF.

V gene TRBV11-2 combines with J gene TRBJ2-2; 8 positions agree with TRBD1. J gave up 1 base and V 2 bases, and 15 bases lay outside the gene matches. Germline V gene lookup returns CDR1 SGHAT and CDR2 FQNNGV. The CDR3 is 20 residues long. CDR3 in DNA: TGTGCCAGCAGCTTATTTTATCAGCTTCTGGGACAGGTGAACACCGGGGAGCTGTTTTTT. This sequence encodes CASSLFYQLLGQVNTGELFF.

In its sample, this clonotype was seen many times. This chain links TRBV19 with TRBJ2-7; D remains unclear. Trimming stripped 0 bases from V and 0 bases from J, with 12 bases between. This CDR3 contains 16 residues. CDR1 LNHDA and CDR2 SQIVND come from the germline V gene (reference sequence). This chain's CDR3 is CASSIDPAFTSYEQYF. The CDR3 region has the DNA TGTGCCAGTAGTATAGATCCAGCCTTCACCTCCTACGAGCAGTACTTC.

The chain links TRBV3-1 to TRBJ1-2, with D perhaps matching TRBD1 (5 bases). CDR3 size: 15 residues. Germline-derived CDR1 and CDR2 are LGHDT and YNNKEL (reference sequence). The V end lost 4 bases, the J end lost 1 base, and 13 bases lay between the germline ends. CDR3 residues: CASSPSVDSNYGYTF. The CDR3 DNA reads TGTGCCAGCAGCCCCTCCGTCGACAGTAACTATGGCTACACCTTC.

This clonotype was counted only a few times. The V gene is TRBV20-1, the J gene TRBJ1-5; D ambiguous. The CDR3 consists of 13 residues. The germline V gene has CDR1 DFQATT and CDR2 SNEGSKA (reference sequence). V lost 0 bases and J lost 1, with 4 bases in between. DNA for the CDR3: TGCAGTGCTAGAGATCAGAGCAATCAGCCCCAGCATTTT. This sequence encodes CSARDQSNQPQHF.

This clonotype was seen repeatedly, ten times or more. The gene calls are TRBV6-2 or TRBV6-3 and TRBJ2-1; either TRBD1 or TRBD2 may supply D (5 bases each). Germline V gives CDR1 MNHEY, CDR2 SVGEGT. This CDR3 has 13 residues. The germline V and J ends were trimmed by 2 bases and 12 bases, with 14 bases remaining between them. CDR3 in DNA: TGTGCCAGCAGTTACGGGGCAGGGCTAGCGCAGTTCTTC. It codes for CASSYGAGLAQFF.

This clonotype was detected ten times or more. This chain links TRBV10-2 with TRBJ2-3; tentatively, D is TRBD1 (6 bases). The CDR3 consists of 14 residues. Per germline, CDR1 WSHSY and CDR2 SAAADI. The ends were cut back, 5 bases at V and 2 bases at J, with 11 bases in the middle. CDR3 nucleotide sequence: TGCGCCAGCAGTACAGGGTTTCACACAGATACGCAGTATTTT. This codes for CASSTGFHTDTQYF.

This clonotype was found many times. The rearrangement joins TRBV12-3 or TRBV12-4 to TRBJ1-2; possibly TRBD1 for D (5 bases). The ends were cut back, 2 bases at V and 4 bases at J, with 14 bases in the middle. This CDR3 spans 15 amino acids. The CDR3 DNA is TGTGCCAGCAGTTTAAAACCGTTCGGGGGCTATGGCTACACCTTC. Encoded protein: CASSLKPFGGYGYTF.

Comments on this clonotype: A much larger clone lies one base from this, so it may be a read error. The genes are TRBV25-1 and TRBJ2-1, with D tentatively TRBD1 (6 bases). CDR3 size: 12 residues. Germline lookup yields CDR1 MGHDK and CDR2 SYGVNS. CDR3 sequence: CASRDARGEQSF. The CDR3 DNA reads TGTGCCAGCAGGGACGCCAGGGGTGAGCAGTCCTTC.

The chain is built from TRBV30 and TRBJ2-2; TRBD2 matches at 9 bases. The CDR3 runs 15 residues. V was clipped by 0 bases and J by 6 bases; unmatched bases: 5. Germline loops: CDR1 GTSNPN, CDR2 SVGIG (reference sequence). The CDR3 sequence: CAWSVGAGGPGELFF. CDR3 sequence (DNA): TGTGCCTGGAGTGTTGGCGCGGGAGGGCCCGGGGAGCTGTTTTTT.

Ten or more counts support this clonotype. V and J are TRBV29-1 and TRBJ2-3, with unresolved D. CDR1 and CDR2 from the germline V gene are SQVTM and ANQGSEA. Trimming pared 4 bases from V and 4 bases from J, leaving 6 bases between. The length of the CDR3 is 11 residues. The CDR3 DNA follows: TGCAGCGTTGGTTCAGCAGATACGCAGTATTTT. Its translation is CSVGSADTQYF.

This clonotype was found a few times. The gene calls are TRBV5-4 and TRBJ2-3; 7 nucleotides align to TRBD1. The germline V gene encodes CDR1 SGHNT and CDR2 YYREEE (reference sequence). Trimming at V came to 4 bases and at J to 4 bases, leaving 9 bases not matched to a gene. CDR3 size: 15 residues. In DNA, the CDR3 is TGTGCCAGCAGCCCCGCTATCACAGGGGCAGATACGCAGTATTTT. This codes for CASSPAITGADTQYF.

The chain combines TRBV6-2 or TRBV6-3 with TRBJ2-1, with a weak D call TRBD2 (6 bases). The CDR3 loop spans 16 amino acids. Germline lookup yields CDR1 MNHEY and CDR2 SVGEGT. Between the trimmed V and J ends, which lost 0 bases and 0 bases, there was a span of 9 bases. CDR3 in DNA: TGTGCCAGCAGTTACTCAGGGACTGGCTCCTACAATGAGCAGTTCTTC. It is translated as CASSYSGTGSYNEQFF.

The chain couples TRBV27 to TRBJ2-7, with 9 bases lining up with TRBD1. With V trimmed by 8 bases and J by 3 bases, 11 bases remained unmatched. This CDR3 spans 15 amino acids. The germline CDR1 and CDR2 sequences are MNHEY and SMNVEV (reference sequence). The CDR3, as DNA: TGTGCCAGCGGATTCACCGGGACAGGGTTCTACGAGCAGTACTTC. It specifies CASGFTGTGFYEQYF.